The next 16 T cell receptor beta chains were all read from a single sample in a study of blood T cell repertoires in COVID-19. Assay used: immunoSEQ multiplex PCR; TCRdb lists only in-frame clones, some missing. The top ten hold under 5.5% of the sample, which has tens of thousands of clones, about nine tenths seen once. Input material: peripheral blood. The receptors derive from a man aged 60 to 69 with COVID-19, enrolled during active disease.

J is TRBJ2-7 and V is TRBV5-4; 8 bases match TRBD2. The CDR3 is 16 residues long. J was trimmed by 6 bases and V by 1 base; bases with no gene match: 12. Germline values: CDR1 SGHNT, CDR2 YYREEE (reference sequence). The DNA for the CDR3 is TGTGCCAGCAGCTTGAGTTTCAGGAGCGGGGGTCTCGAGCAGTACTTC. Translated, it gives CASSLSFRSGGLEQYF. Full variable domain (missing parts from reference TRBV5-4 and TRBJ2-7): ETGVTQSPTHLIKTRGQQVTLRCSSQSGHNTVSWYQQALGQGPQFIFQYYREEENGRGNFPPRFSGLQFPNYSSELNVNALELDDSALYLCASSLSFRSGGLEQYFGPGTRLTVT.

This chain connects TRBV11-2 to TRBJ2-1, with 9 bases matching TRBD2. V lost 1 base and J lost 5; bases outside the gene matches: 6. The CDR3 contains 16 residues. Germline V gene lookup returns CDR1 SGHAT and CDR2 FQNNGV. The chain's CDR3 is CASSLGGGRADNEQFF. Written as DNA, the CDR3 is TGTGCCAGCAGCTTAGGGGGCGGGAGGGCCGACAATGAGCAGTTCTTC.

The chain is built from TRBV2 and TRBJ2-7; possible D gene TRBD2, 5 bases. CDR3 size: 12 residues. V was clipped by 4 bases and J by 5 bases, with 9 bases between them. Per germline, CDR1 SNHLY and CDR2 FYNNEI. CDR3 sequence (DNA): TGTGCCAGCAGTGGCGGGTCCGACGAGCAGTACTTC. Its translation is CASSGGSDEQYF.

The chain joins TRBV27 to TRBJ1-3; D gene uncertain. This CDR3 comprises 13 residues. Trimming removed 3 bases at V and 4 bases at J, with 7 bases between. The germline CDR1 and CDR2 sequences are MNHEY and SMNVEV (reference sequence). The DNA of the CDR3 is TGTGCCAGCAGTTTGGGCCGGGGAAACACCATATATTTT. It encodes CASSLGRGNTIYF.

The genes are TRBV28 and TRBJ2-2; 7 nucleotides match TRBD2. After removal of 6 bases from V and 6 bases from J, the junction contained 7 bases not matched to a gene. Germline V lookup: CDR1 MDHEN, CDR2 SYDVKM. The length of the CDR3 is 14 residues. The CDR3: CASRGGIGPGELFF. CDR3 nucleotide sequence: TGTGCCAGCAGGGGGGGGATAGGACCCGGGGAGCTGTTTTTT.

This chain uses TRBV4-1 with TRBJ1-5; D ambiguous. The CDR3 has 16 residues. The V end was cut by 0 bases, the J end by 6 bases, with 15 bases between. CDR1 and CDR2 from the germline V gene are MGHRA and YSYEKL. CDR3 coding DNA: TGCGCCAGCAGCCAAGATGGAGGAAGGGTGGGTCAGCCCCAGCATTTT. Amino acids: CASSQDGGRVGQPQHF.

V usage is TRBV5-4 and J usage is TRBJ2-1; D remains unclear. The V and J ends lost 4 bases and 6 bases respectively, with 8 bases between them. The CDR3 is made up of 12 amino acids. Germline V gene lookup returns CDR1 SGHNT and CDR2 YYREEE (reference sequence). CDR3 coding DNA: TGTGCCAGCAGCCTCCCCGGCAATGAGCAGTTCTTC. Its translation: CASSLPGNEQFF.

The V call is TRBV12-3 or TRBV12-4, the J call TRBJ2-1; no clear D. Between the trimmed V and J ends, which lost 6 bases and 9 bases, there was a span of 9 bases. The CDR3 runs to 11 residues. The CDR3 DNA sequence: TGTGCCAGCAGGAAACACGTTGAGCAGTTCTTC. It translates to CASRKHVEQFF.

The gene calls are TRBV2 and TRBJ2-7, with D maybe TRBD1 (6 bases). The V gene lost 7 bases and the J gene lost 2 bases, with 15 bases spanning the gap. Germline V CDR1 and CDR2: SNHLY, FYNNEI. This CDR3 has 14 residues. CDR3 sequence: CASNQGLPPYEQYF. For the CDR3, the DNA is TGTGCCAGCAATCAGGGGTTACCTCCCTACGAGCAGTACTTC.

The chain recombines TRBV5-6 with TRBJ2-5; D gene uncertain. This CDR3 region has 14 residues. The ends were cut back, 2 bases at V and 4 bases at J, with 12 bases in the middle. Germline V gives CDR1 SGHDT, CDR2 YYEEEE. CDR3 sequence reads: CASSFVAIRETQYF. The DNA of the CDR3 is TGTGCCAGCAGCTTTGTAGCCATCCGAGAGACCCAGTACTTC.

The V call is TRBV6-5, the J call TRBJ2-5, with a tentative D call TRBD2 (5 bases). Trimming shortened V by 2 bases and J by 5 bases, and 9 bases separated the two germline ends. Germline V gives CDR1 MNHEY, CDR2 SVGAGI. The CDR3 totals 13 residues. As DNA, the CDR3 is TGTGCCAGCAGTTACGTTCCGGGGGAGACCCAGTACTTC. It encodes CASSYVPGETQYF.

The genes are TRBV18 and TRBJ1-2; possible D gene TRBD1, 5 bases. The CDR3 consists of 15 residues. Trimming removed 5 bases at V and 2 bases at J, with 15 bases between. Germline lookup yields CDR1 KGHSH and CDR2 LQKENI. Written as DNA, the CDR3 is TGTGCCAGCTCATCCACAGGAGACCCGAACTATGGCTACACCTTC. Encoded protein: CASSSTGDPNYGYTF.

The rearrangement links TRBV11-3 to TRBJ1-2; D is uncertain. Trimming stripped 7 bases from V and 7 bases from J, with 19 bases between. The CDR3 runs to 14 residues. The germline V gene encodes CDR1 SGHNT and CDR2 YENEEA. The CDR3 here is CASTPWSASGGYTF. The CDR3 DNA reads as TGTGCCAGCACCCCATGGTCGGCTTCGGGTGGCTACACCTTC.

The V call is TRBV9, the J call TRBJ1-1; tentatively, D is TRBD1 (5 bases). The CDR3 has 13 amino acids. V was pared by 4 bases and J by 1 base, with 8 bases between. CDR1 is SGDLS and CDR2 is YYNGEE in the germline V gene. For the CDR3, the DNA is TGTGCCAGCAGCTCCGGACAGAACACTGAAGCTTTCTTT. Its protein is CASSSGQNTEAFF.

The V and J genes are TRBV24-1 and TRBJ2-3; the match to TRBD2 covers 7 bases. CDR1 KGHDR and CDR2 SFDVKD come from the germline V gene. The CDR3 length is 14 residues. The V segment lost 7 bases and the J segment 2 bases; nucleotides outside the gene matches: 5. The CDR3 sequence is CATRPSGSTDTQYF. The CDR3, as DNA: TGTGCCACCAGACCTAGCGGCTCCACAGATACGCAGTATTTT.

This clone has only one observation. The V gene is TRBV15, the J gene TRBJ1-2, with TRBD1 as a possible D gene (5 bases). The V end was cut by 0 bases, the J end by 5 bases, with 13 bases between. This CDR3 region has 15 residues. The V gene's germline CDR1 is LNHNV and CDR2 YYDKDF (reference sequence). The chain's CDR3 is CATSRDRVEGYGYTF. The CDR3 DNA follows: TGTGCCACCAGCAGAGACAGGGTGGAAGGGTATGGCTACACCTTC. Together with reference TRBV15 and TRBJ1-2, the CDR3 gives the full variable domain: DAMVIQNPRYQVTQFGKPVTLSCSQTLNHNVMYWYQQKSSQAPKLLFHYYDKDFNNEADTPDNFQSRRPNTSFCFLDIRSPGLGDTAMYLCATSRDRVEGYGYTFGSGTRLTVV.